The 5 T cell receptor beta chains in this list originate from one sample, sequenced in a study of T cell changes during pregnancy in multiple sclerosis. The assay was immunoSEQ multiplex PCR, and TCRdb's table has in-frame clones only and misses some. The table records 100,000 or so clones, roughly nine tenths of them present only once. Source: peripheral blood, taken in the second trimester of pregnancy. The receptors stem from a female donor in good health, enrolled as a control in a pregnancy study.

This sequence joins TRBV25-1 and TRBJ2-7; 11 bases fit TRBD1. CDR1 is MGHDK, CDR2 SYGVNS, per germline. The CDR3 covers 17 residues. Unmatched junction bases numbered 13, after V lost 5 bases and J lost 4 bases. The CDR3 DNA reads TGTGCCAGCAGTCATTCCTACGGGGACAGGGGGAGGTACGAGCAGTACTTC. Residues: CASSHSYGDRGRYEQYF.

The chain carries TRBV7-8 and TRBJ2-2, with D perhaps TRBD1 (6 bases). Trimming left V 5 bases short and J 4 bases short, with 14 bases between. This CDR3 comprises 15 residues. Germline lookup yields CDR1 SGHVS and CDR2 FQNEAQ. CDR3: CASSAGTKATGELFF. DNA of the CDR3: TGTGCCAGCAGCGCCGGGACAAAGGCCACCGGGGAGCTGTTTTTT.

The chain joins TRBV15 to TRBJ1-4; D is unresolved. Trimming cost V 0 bases and J 8 bases, with 7 bases left between them. This CDR3 is 13 amino acids long. The germline V gene has CDR1 LNHNV and CDR2 YYDKDF (reference sequence). The CDR3 coding sequence is TGTGCCACCAGCAGAGATCTGAGAGAAAAACTGTTTTTT. Encoded protein: CATSRDLREKLFF.

Here the CDR3 DNA reads TGCGCCAGCAGCTTGGCCGGAACAGGGAACACCGGGGAGCTGTTTTTT. It codes for CASSLAGTGNTGELFF. V is TRBV5-1 and J is TRBJ2-2; TRBD1 is a possible D gene (5 bases). In germline, CDR1 is SGHRS, CDR2 YFSETQ. V was pared by 0 bases and J by 1 base, with 10 bases between. The CDR3 loop spans 16 amino acids.

V gene TRBV7-2 combines with J gene TRBJ2-1; 7 nucleotides match TRBD1. The CDR3 has 15 residues. Germline values: CDR1 SGHTA, CDR2 FQGNSA. The junction had 5 bases not matched to a gene; V was cut back by 6 bases and J by 0 bases. CDR3 bases: TGTGCCAGCAGGGCGACAGGGAGCTCCTACAATGAGCAGTTCTTC. Translating gives CASRATGSSYNEQFF.